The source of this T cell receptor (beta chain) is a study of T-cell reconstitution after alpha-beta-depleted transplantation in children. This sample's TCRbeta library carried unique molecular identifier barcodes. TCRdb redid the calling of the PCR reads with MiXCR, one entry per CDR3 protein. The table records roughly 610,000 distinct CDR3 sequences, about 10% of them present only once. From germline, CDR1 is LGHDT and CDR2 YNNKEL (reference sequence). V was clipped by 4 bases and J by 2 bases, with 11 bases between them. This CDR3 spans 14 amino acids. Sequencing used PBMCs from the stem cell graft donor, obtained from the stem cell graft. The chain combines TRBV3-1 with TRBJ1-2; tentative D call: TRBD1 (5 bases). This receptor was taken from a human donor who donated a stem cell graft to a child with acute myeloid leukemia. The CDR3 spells CASSPLGVNYGYTF. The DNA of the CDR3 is TGTGCCAGCAGCCCTCTGGGGGTCAACTATGGCTACACCTTC.